The 28 T cell receptor beta chains below come from one sample, sequenced in a study of cytomegalovirus exposure and HLA in healthy donors (dated by TCRdb to 2016 to 2017). Library preparation was by the immunoSEQ multiplex PCR assay. A mixture of 60 forward primers for TCR Vbeta segments and 13 reverse primers for TCR Jbeta segments was used in the multiplex PCR. Imported from immuneACCESS, the table was reduced by TCRdb to in-frame sequences with V and J called. These copies leave out some clones; in studies compared against another copy, an unresolved V gene accounts for under half, and the cause of the remainder is not known. Across this sample there are about 160,000 clones, with 65% to 85% seen only once. Approximately 2.4% of the sample comes from the top ten. The sample consisted of PBMCs. The receptor set was obtained from a male donor in good health and CMV-seronegative.

This chain joins TRBV7-3 and TRBJ2-7, with D perhaps matching TRBD1 (5 bases). Germline V lookup: CDR1 SGHTA, CDR2 FQGTGA. V was trimmed by 5 bases and J by 4 bases, leaving 12 bases between them. The length of the CDR3 is 13 residues. In DNA, the CDR3 is TGTGCCAGCAGCCCCCTGGGGCGGTACGAGCAGTACTTC. This gives the protein CASSPLGRYEQYF.

This clone came up a few times. The chain has TRBV19 and TRBJ2-1; the D is unclear. This CDR3 comprises 15 residues. CDR1 LNHDA and CDR2 SQIVND come from the germline V gene (reference sequence). Trimming took off 5 bases at V and 0 bases at J, with 11 bases between the two ends. CDR3 in DNA: TGTGCCAGTAGTCCTCCCCTGAGCTCCTACAATGAGCAGTTCTTC. This encodes CASSPPLSSYNEQFF.

This clone was recorded only once. The J gene is TRBJ2-3, the V gene TRBV13; D is unresolved. CDR3 size: 17 residues. V was trimmed by 3 bases and J by 1 base, leaving 17 bases between them. The germline V gene has CDR1 PRHDT and CDR2 FYEKMQ (reference sequence). CDR3 region: CASSFGRQVVGTDTQYF. CDR3 sequence (DNA): TGTGCCAGCAGCTTCGGCCGGCAGGTCGTAGGCACAGATACGCAGTATTTT.

The gene calls are TRBV5-4 and TRBJ2-2; TRBD2 agrees at 11 bases. J gave up 6 bases and V 0 bases, and 4 bases lay outside the gene matches. The length of the CDR3 is 16 residues. Germline V gene data show CDR1 as SGHNT and CDR2 as YYREEE (reference sequence). CDR3 loop: CASSLGSGGAPGELFF. The DNA for the CDR3 is TGTGCCAGCAGCTTGGGTAGCGGGGGGGCCCCCGGGGAGCTGTTTTTT.

CDR3 sequence (DNA): TGTGCCAGCAGTCTCAAGGGACAGGGGGTTTACGAGCAGTACTTC. Protein sequence: CASSLKGQGVYEQYF. The chain couples TRBV27 to TRBJ2-7; 11 nucleotides agree with TRBD1. The V gene end was trimmed by 5 bases and the J gene end by 4 bases; junction bases not matched to a gene: 7. This CDR3 has 15 residues. CDR1 is MNHEY and CDR2 is SMNVEV in the germline V gene (reference sequence).

The DNA for the CDR3 is TGTGCCAGCAGCCCTGTTTCGGAGGAGACCCAGTACTTC. Translation gives CASSPVSEETQYF. V and J are TRBV5-6 and TRBJ2-5; D unclear. V was pared by 4 bases and J by 5 bases, with 12 bases between. The CDR3 has 13 residues. From germline, CDR1 is SGHDT and CDR2 YYEEEE.

The table lists this clone with a count of one. The V gene is TRBV2, the J gene TRBJ1-2; perhaps TRBD1 as D (6 bases). Germline CDR1 is SNHLY and CDR2 is FYNNEI. V was trimmed by 6 bases and J by 2 bases, leaving 13 bases between them. The CDR3 consists of 14 residues. The CDR3 sequence: CASRGGGLNYGYTF. The DNA of the CDR3 is TGTGCCAGCAGGGGCGGGGGCCTCAACTATGGCTACACCTTC.

The rearrangement uses TRBV10-3 and TRBJ1-5; 7 bases line up with TRBD1. The CDR3 spans 13 residues. V lost 11 bases and J lost 4; bases outside the gene matches: 8. Germline V gives CDR1 ENHRY, CDR2 SYGVKD. CDR3 sequence (DNA): TGTGCCGCGACAGGGTCAACAAATCAGCCCCAGCATTTT. Translating it yields CAATGSTNQPQHF.

The chain combines TRBV19 with TRBJ1-2; possible D gene TRBD1, 6 bases. V lost 5 bases, J lost 10 bases, and 11 bases lay in between. Germline V CDR1 and CDR2: LNHDA, SQIVND (reference sequence). The CDR3 extends over 11 amino acids. The CDR3 DNA follows: TGTGCCAGTAGTCCAACAGGGTCCTACACCTTC. Its translation: CASSPTGSYTF.

The chain links TRBV5-4 to TRBJ2-1; tentative D call: TRBD2 (6 bases). The V and J ends lost 3 bases and 7 bases respectively, with 20 bases between them. This CDR3 comprises 16 residues. Per the germline V gene, CDR1 is SGHNT and CDR2 is YYREEE (reference sequence). This CDR3 reads CASSSYVREGRNEQFF. The CDR3 region has the DNA TGTGCCAGCAGCTCGTACGTTCGGGAAGGGAGGAATGAGCAGTTCTTC. Full variable domain (missing parts from reference TRBV5-4 and TRBJ2-1): ETGVTQSPTHLIKTRGQQVTLRCSSQSGHNTVSWYQQALGQGPQFIFQYYREEENGRGNFPPRFSGLQFPNYSSELNVNALELDDSALYLCASSSYVREGRNEQFFGPGTRLTVL.

The sample holds a few counts of this clone. This chain uses TRBV7-9 with TRBJ2-7; TRBD1 aligns across 8 bases. CDR3 size: 14 residues. V trimming: 5 bases; J trimming: 3 bases; junction bases outside the gene matches: 6. The V gene's germline CDR1 is SEHNR and CDR2 FQNEAQ (reference sequence). The DNA for the CDR3 is TGTGCCAGCAGCCCCCGGGACAGGTTCTACGAGCAGTACTTC. Translating gives CASSPRDRFYEQYF. The entire variable domain, with the rest obtained from reference TRBV7-9 and TRBJ2-7, is as follows: DTGVSQNPRHKITKRGQNVTFRCDPISEHNRLYWYRQTLGQGPEFLTYFQNEAQLEKSRLLSDRFSAERPKGSFSTLEIQRTEQGDSAMYLCASSPRDRFYEQYFGPGTRLTVT.

The chain is built from TRBV15 and TRBJ2-3, with D possibly being TRBD1 (6 bases). Trimming cost V 1 base and J 1 base, with 9 bases left between them. This CDR3 is built from 15 residues. Germline CDR1 reads LNHNV; CDR2 reads YYDKDF (reference sequence). The DNA of the CDR3 is TGTGCCACCAGCAGAGCGGGACACGGCACAGATACGCAGTATTTT. Its translation: CATSRAGHGTDTQYF. Drawing the rest from reference TRBV15 and TRBJ2-3, the complete variable domain is DAMVIQNPRYQVTQFGKPVTLSCSQTLNHNVMYWYQQKSSQAPKLLFHYYDKDFNNEADTPDNFQSRRPNTSFCFLDIRSPGLGDTAMYLCATSRAGHGTDTQYFGPGTRLTVL.

The V gene is TRBV28, the J gene TRBJ2-1; 12 nucleotides line up with TRBD2. V was pared by 6 bases and J by 5 bases, with 2 bases of the junction left unmatched. This CDR3 is 14 amino acids long. Looked up from germline, CDR1 is MDHEN and CDR2 is SYDVKM. The CDR3 reads CASSRLAGDNEQFF. CDR3 in DNA: TGTGCCAGCAGCCGACTAGCGGGGGACAATGAGCAGTTCTTC. The whole variable domain, filled in from reference TRBV28 and TRBJ2-1, reads DVKVTQSSRYLVKRTGEKVFLECVQDMDHENMFWYRQDPGLGLRLIYFSYDVKMKEKGDIPEGYSVSREKKERFSLILESASTNQTSMYLCASSRLAGDNEQFFGPGTRLTVL.

The V gene is TRBV27, the J gene TRBJ1-2, with D perhaps matching TRBD1 (6 bases). CDR3 length: 14 residues. V was trimmed by 6 bases and J by 4 bases, leaving 15 bases between them. Germline loops: CDR1 MNHEY, CDR2 SMNVEV (reference sequence). This CDR3 is CASRSRGITYGYTF. DNA of the CDR3: TGTGCCAGCAGATCCAGGGGAATCACCTATGGCTACACCTTC.

The chain combines TRBV19 with TRBJ2-6; 8 bases align to TRBD2. CDR1 is LNHDA, CDR2 SQIVND, per germline (reference sequence). J lost 0 bases, V lost 3 bases, and 7 bases had no gene match. The CDR3 is 18 amino acids. In DNA form, the CDR3 reads TGTGCCAGTAGTATTTCAGCGGGAGCCCACTCTGGGGCCAACGTCCTGACTTTC. Its protein product is CASSISAGAHSGANVLTF.

The CDR3 DNA reads TGTGCCAGCAGTGAAAGGGGCAGGGTTTACTCTGAAGCTTTCTTT. Its translation is CASSERGRVYSEAFF. This rearrangement joins TRBV6-1 to TRBJ1-1; TRBD1 is a possible D gene (5 bases). The germline V gene encodes CDR1 MNHNS and CDR2 SASEGT. The germline V and J ends were trimmed by 2 bases and 6 bases, with 16 bases remaining between them. This CDR3 comprises 15 residues.

This sequence joins TRBV7-2 and TRBJ2-1; 8 bases map to TRBD1. The CDR3 consists of 15 residues. The J segment lost 7 bases and the V segment lost 1 base, leaving 6 bases of the junction unmatched. CDR1 SGHTA and CDR2 FQGNSA come from the germline V gene. This CDR3 is CASSLGTGFLNEQFF. Here the CDR3 DNA reads TGTGCCAGCAGCTTAGGGACAGGGTTCCTGAATGAGCAGTTCTTC. Complete variable domain (other parts from reference TRBV7-2 and TRBJ2-1): GAGVSQSPSNKVTEKGKDVELRCDPISGHTALYWYRQSLGQGLEFLIYFQGNSAPDKSGLPSDRFSAERTGGSVSTLTIQRTQQEDSAVYLCASSLGTGFLNEQFFGPGTRLTVL.

The CDR3 reads CASSPLAGGDTDTQYF. The CDR3 bases are TGTGCCAGCAGTCCCCTAGCGGGGGGCGACACAGATACGCAGTATTTT. The rearrangement joins TRBV6-4 to TRBJ2-3; TRBD2 matches at 11 bases. V lost 5 bases, J lost 2 bases, and 6 bases stayed unmatched. Germline CDR1 MRHNA, CDR2 SNTAGT. This CDR3 comprises 16 residues.

The chain employs TRBV4-1 and TRBJ2-5; TRBD1 matches 8 bases. This CDR3 is built from 13 residues. Per the germline V gene, CDR1 is MGHRA and CDR2 is YSYEKL. V gave up 2 bases and J gave up 5 bases; unmatched junction bases: 1. CDR3 sequence (DNA): TGCGCCAGCAGCCAAAGGACAGGGGAGACCCAGTACTTC. This encodes CASSQRTGETQYF.

The V and J genes are TRBV11-2 and TRBJ2-7; possible D gene TRBD1, 6 bases. The CDR3 spans 15 residues. Germline assignment: CDR1 SGHAT and CDR2 FQNNGV. V was trimmed by 7 bases and J by 1 base, leaving 17 bases between them. The CDR3 bases are TGTGCCAGCACCCTTAGGGGGACCCTTTCCTACGAGCAGTACTTC. This gives the protein CASTLRGTLSYEQYF.

The chain employs TRBV4-3 and TRBJ2-5, with D uncertain. The germline V gene encodes CDR1 LGHNA and CDR2 YSLEER. The CDR3 has 15 residues. V lost 2 bases and J 5 bases, leaving 15 bases between the germline ends. CDR3 region: CASSQSLGSGETQYF. CDR3 sequence (DNA): TGCGCCAGCAGCCAAAGTCTGGGCAGTGGGGAGACCCAGTACTTC.

The V call is TRBV15, the J call TRBJ1-1; 7 bases align to TRBD1. The CDR3 runs to 17 residues. J was trimmed by 10 bases and V by 2 bases; bases with no gene match: 19. The germline CDR1 and CDR2 sequences are LNHNV and YYDKDF (reference sequence). This CDR3 reads CATSRLITGQQARVAFF. The CDR3 nucleotides read TGTGCCACCAGCAGATTAATCACGGGACAGCAAGCGAGGGTAGCTTTCTTT.

This clone was counted between two and nine times. V is TRBV9 and J is TRBJ1-2; 7 nucleotides match TRBD1. CDR3 size: 16 residues. Germline CDR1 SGDLS, CDR2 YYNGEE. V shed 2 bases, J shed 2 bases, and the junction held 9 bases outside the gene matches. The CDR3 loop is CASSVEGAATNYGYTF. Here the CDR3 DNA reads TGTGCCAGCAGCGTTGAGGGGGCGGCCACCAACTATGGCTACACCTTC.

This clone was found a few times. The gene calls are TRBV6-5 and TRBJ1-1; the D gene is possibly TRBD1 (5 bases). The CDR3 spans 15 residues. The V and J ends lost 8 bases and 5 bases respectively, with 21 bases between them. CDR1 MNHEY and CDR2 SVGAGI come from the germline V gene. In nucleotides, the CDR3 is TGTGCCAGCCGACCCCTCGAAGGGGAGGAGACTGAAGCTTTCTTT. As protein: CASRPLEGEETEAFF.

The chain is built from TRBV29-1 and TRBJ2-7; 10 bases map to TRBD1. This CDR3 spans 13 amino acids. The V gene end was trimmed by 6 bases and the J gene end by 4 bases; junction bases not matched to a gene: 6. Germline V gene data show CDR1 as SQVTM and CDR2 as ANQGSEA. The CDR3 is CSVGQGEFYEQYF. CDR3 nucleotide sequence: TGCAGCGTCGGACAGGGGGAGTTTTACGAGCAGTACTTC.

The chain has TRBV5-1 and TRBJ2-3, with TRBD2 identical over 11 bases. Germline trimming cut 2 bases from V and 1 base from J; bases unmatched to any gene: 3. The CDR3 covers 16 residues. Germline V gene lookup returns CDR1 SGHRS and CDR2 YFSETQ. Written as DNA, the CDR3 is TGCGCCAGCAGCTTCGTTAGCGGGGGGGGCACAGATACGCAGTATTTT. Translated, it gives CASSFVSGGGTDTQYF.

The gene calls are TRBV29-1 and TRBJ2-5; 9 bases are shared with TRBD1. CDR3 length equals 16 residues. The germline CDR1 and CDR2 sequences are SQVTM and ANQGSEA. V lost 3 bases and J lost 5; bases outside the gene matches: 13. The CDR3 region is CSVENRGHLVGETQYF. The CDR3 DNA reads as TGCAGCGTTGAGAACAGGGGGCATTTAGTTGGGGAGACCCAGTACTTC. The complete variable domain, with remaining parts taken from reference TRBV29-1 and TRBJ2-5, reads SAVISQKPSRDICQRGTSLTIQCQVDSQVTMMFWYRQQPGQSLTLIATANQGSEATYESGFVIDKFPISRPNLTFSTLTVSNMSPEDSSIYLCSVENRGHLVGETQYFGPGTRLLVL.

The chain links TRBV28 to TRBJ2-7; tentatively, D is TRBD1 (5 bases). CDR1 and CDR2 (germline): MDHEN, SYDVKM. The CDR3 length is 12 residues. Trimming pared 5 bases from V and 9 bases from J, leaving 14 bases between. CDR3 in DNA: TGTGCCAGCAGTCCTACAGGTGTGGGGCAGTACTTC. It encodes CASSPTGVGQYF.